This TCR beta chain appears in the sequencing data of a study of T-cell memory formation after mild COVID-19. Study-level findings and limits: The appearance of some responding clones in pre-infection memory suggested that cross-reactive memory joined.

CDR1 and CDR2 (germline): DFQATT, SNEGSKA (reference sequence). The CDR3 has 18 amino acids. J lost 2 bases, V lost 0 bases, and 15 bases had no gene match. TCRdb re-analysed the 5' RACE reads in MiXCR, keeping a single row per CDR3 protein. Among under 200,000 distinct CDR3 sequences, less than 40% were seen once, and the ten largest hold about 12%. For this clonotype: Its antigen is undetermined.

This TCR derives from an adult woman who had mild COVID-19 (a few samples of this study predate the infection). Cell type and time point are not known. This rearrangement joins TRBV20-1 to TRBJ2-7; TRBD1 matches 8 bases. Material for sequencing was PBMCs or a T cell subset sorted from them (not recorded which). The CDR3 reads CSARDPRPSGTGTYEQYF. As DNA, the CDR3 is TGCAGTGCTAGAGATCCTCGACCAAGTGGGACAGGTACCTACGAGCAGTACTTC.